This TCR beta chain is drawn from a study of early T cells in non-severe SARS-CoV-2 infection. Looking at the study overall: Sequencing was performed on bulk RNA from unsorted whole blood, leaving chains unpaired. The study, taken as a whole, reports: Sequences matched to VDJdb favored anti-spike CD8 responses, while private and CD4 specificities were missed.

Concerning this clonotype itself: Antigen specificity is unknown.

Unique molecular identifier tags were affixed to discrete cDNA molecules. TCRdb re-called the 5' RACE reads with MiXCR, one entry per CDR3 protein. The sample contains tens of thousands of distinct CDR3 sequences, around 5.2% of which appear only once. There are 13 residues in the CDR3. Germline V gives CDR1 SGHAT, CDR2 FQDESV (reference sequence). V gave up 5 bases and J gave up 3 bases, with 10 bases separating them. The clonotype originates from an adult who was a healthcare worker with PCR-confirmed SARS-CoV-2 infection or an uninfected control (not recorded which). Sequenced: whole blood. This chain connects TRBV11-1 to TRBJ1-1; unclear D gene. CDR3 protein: CASSPRTHTEAFF. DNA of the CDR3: TGTGCCAGCAGCCCTCGGACCCACACTGAAGCTTTCTTT.